A selection of T cell receptor beta chains follows, all from one sample in a study of T-cell reconstitution after alpha-beta-depleted transplantation in children. MiXCR, applied by TCRdb to the PCR reads, yields one record per CDR3 protein. The sample lists about 400,000 distinct CDR3 sequences; 20% were seen once. Sequenced material: PBMCs from the stem cell graft donor, taken from the stem cell graft. The receptors come from a human donor who donated a stem cell graft to a child with acute myeloid leukemia. The CDR3 runs from the conserved cysteine through the conserved F or W. The D gene is left open where the match is weak. Some rows mark clone size as missing; the rest say once, few, many or name a class of expanded clone.

cdr3_nt | cdr3_aa | j_call | clone_size | v_call | d_call
TGTGCCAGCAGCTTACATGCGGATAGCTCTGGGGCCAACGTCCTGACTTTC | CASSLHADSSGANVLTF | TRBJ2-6 | few | TRBV11-2 | NA
TGTGCCTGGAGTGGTAGAAAAGAGACCCAGTACTTC | CAWSGRKETQYF | TRBJ2-5 | NA | TRBV30 | NA
TGTGCCAGCAGCCAATGGGCTCCGAGGGCCTACGAGCAGTACTTC | CASSQWAPRAYEQYF | TRBJ2-7 | NA | TRBV27 | NA
TGTGCCAGCAGTTATGTGGGACACACAGATACGCAGTATTTT | CASSYVGHTDTQYF | TRBJ2-3 | NA | TRBV12-3/TRBV12-4 | NA
TGTGCCATCGGGCGGGAGGGCCTCCACGAGCAGTACTTC | CAIGREGLHEQYF | TRBJ2-7 | few | TRBV10-3 | TRBD2
TGCAGTGCCACCCAGGGGTCGGACACTGAAGCTTTCTTT | CSATQGSDTEAFF | TRBJ1-1 | NA | TRBV20-1 | NA
TGCGCCAGCAGGCCAGACCAAGAGACCCAGTACTTC | CASRPDQETQYF | TRBJ2-5 | NA | TRBV5-1 | NA
TGCAGTGCTGGGGACAGCCTGCGGCCTCTTGCAGATACGCAGTATTTT | CSAGDSLRPLADTQYF | TRBJ2-3 | NA | TRBV20-1 | TRBD1
TGTGCCAGCAGTCCTCGGGGCTCGCACCGAGAGACCCAGTACTTC | CASSPRGSHRETQYF | TRBJ2-5 | NA | TRBV12-3/TRBV12-4 | NA
TGTGCCAGCAGCTTAAACCCGCCAGGGGAAGCTTTCTTT | CASSLNPPGEAFF | TRBJ1-1 | NA | TRBV7-9 | NA
TGTGCCAGCCTCCAGGCTCGGGGGGGTAGCAATCAGCCCCAGCATTTT | CASLQARGGSNQPQHF | TRBJ1-5 | few | TRBV6-2/TRBV6-3 | NA
TGTGCCAGCAGTCCTGTATCGAACACTGAAGCTTTCTTT | CASSPVSNTEAFF | TRBJ1-1 | NA | TRBV12-3/TRBV12-4 | NA
TGTGCCAGCAGCACCCCCGGCGATACGCAGTATTTT | CASSTPGDTQYF | TRBJ2-3 | few | TRBV7-6 | NA
TGTGCCATTGTGCCCGGAAGCTCCTACAATGAGCAGTTCTTC | CAIVPGSSYNEQFF | TRBJ2-1 | few | TRBV6-4 | NA
TGTGCCAGCAGCTTAGGGACTAGCGGATGGGATGAGCAGTTCTTC | CASSLGTSGWDEQFF | TRBJ2-1 | NA | TRBV7-3 | TRBD2
TGTGCCAGCAGCTTTCTCGGGACAGCCGAGACCCAGTACTTC | CASSFLGTAETQYF | TRBJ2-5 | few | TRBV7-2 | TRBD1
TGTGCCAGCAGCCCCAAGGTAGCGGATCCCTACGAGCAGTACTTC | CASSPKVADPYEQYF | TRBJ2-7 | NA | TRBV4-2 | NA
TGTGCCAGCACACAGGGTCTCCAAGAGACCCAGTACTTC | CASTQGLQETQYF | TRBJ2-5 | few | TRBV12-3/TRBV12-4 | NA
TGCGCCAGCAGCTCCCGGAGGGCTAGCGCCACAGATACGCAGTATTTT | CASSSRRASATDTQYF | TRBJ2-3 | few | TRBV5-1 | NA
TGCGCCAGCAGCTCGGGGGCGACTAGCCCTAATGAGCAGTTCTTC | CASSSGATSPNEQFF | TRBJ2-1 | NA | TRBV5-1 | NA
TGCAGCGTCGGGACGGACGCTAATTCACCCCTCCACTTT | CSVGTDANSPLHF | TRBJ1-6 | few | TRBV29-1 | NA
TGCAGCGTTGAAGAAGTCATGGGACAGCTTAGGAATGAGCAGTTCTTC | CSVEEVMGQLRNEQFF | TRBJ2-1 | few | TRBV29-1 | TRBD1
TGTGCCAGCAGGAGAGCGGGAGGGCCCTATGAGCAGTTCTTC | CASRRAGGPYEQFF | TRBJ2-1 | few | TRBV12-3/TRBV12-4 | TRBD2
TGTGCCAGCAGTTTCCGGGCCCCGGGACACAATGAGCAGTTCTTC | CASSFRAPGHNEQFF | TRBJ2-1 | NA | TRBV28 | NA
TGTGCCAGCAGTCTGAGTAGCGGGAGTGAGCAGTACTTC | CASSLSSGSEQYF | TRBJ2-7 | few | TRBV6-2/TRBV6-3 | TRBD2
TGTGCCAGCAGTTTAGTAGGGGGGATGGCGGGCAACACTGAAGCTTTCTTT | CASSLVGGMAGNTEAFF | TRBJ1-1 | few | TRBV27 | NA
TGTGCCAGCACCCGAGAGGAAGGGGGGGACTACGAGCAGTACTTC | CASTREEGGDYEQYF | TRBJ2-7 | few | TRBV25-1 | NA
TGTGCCAGCAGCAGGGGGGATTCACCCCTCCACTTT | CASSRGDSPLHF | TRBJ1-6 | few | TRBV7-9 | NA
TGCGCCAGCAGCATTGGACAGACCCGGGAGCTGTTTTTT | CASSIGQTRELFF | TRBJ2-2 | few | TRBV5-1 | NA
TGTGCCAGCAGTTTAGCGGAATTCAGAAGCACAGATACGCAGTATTTT | CASSLAEFRSTDTQYF | TRBJ2-3 | few | TRBV12-3/TRBV12-4 | NA
TGTGCCAGCAGCTCCCAGGACAGGGGGCTTTACAATGAGCAGTTCTTC | CASSSQDRGLYNEQFF | TRBJ2-1 | NA | TRBV7-3 | TRBD1
TGTGCCAGCATCCCTACAGGGCTCACTGAAGCTTTCTTT | CASIPTGLTEAFF | TRBJ1-1 | once | TRBV27 | NA
TGTGCCATCAGTGCCGGGACTAGCCAAGAGACCCAGTACTTC | CAISAGTSQETQYF | TRBJ2-5 | NA | TRBV10-3 | TRBD2
TGTGCCAGCAGCTTAGTGGGCAACGAGCAGTACTTC | CASSLVGNEQYF | TRBJ2-7 | many | TRBV13 | NA
TGTGCCAGCAGTGAATATGGGAATGGCTACACCTTC | CASSEYGNGYTF | TRBJ1-2 | many | TRBV6-1 | NA
TGCTGTGCTAGAGATAGGCGCGCTAGCGGGAGTTACGAGCAGTACTTC | CCARDRRASGSYEQYF | TRBJ2-7 | NA | TRBV20-1 | TRBD2
TGTGCCAGCAGTGATGGTCTTGGTAACCTTAACTATGGCTACACCTTC | CASSDGLGNLNYGYTF | TRBJ1-2 | once | TRBV25-1 | NA
TGCAGTGCTACCCTCCTGGGTTTAGCGGCTACCTACAATGAGCAGTTCTTC | CSATLLGLAATYNEQFF | TRBJ2-1 | many | TRBV20-1 | NA
TGCGCCAGCCAAGGGACAGCAAACACCGGGGAGCTGTTTTTT | CASQGTANTGELFF | TRBJ2-2 | few | TRBV5-1 | TRBD1
TGCGCCAGCAGCTTGGAGGACAGCCACACAGATACGCAGTATTTT | CASSLEDSHTDTQYF | TRBJ2-3 | few | TRBV5-1 | NA
TGTGCCAGCAGTGGGGGGCTGGGGTATGAGCAGTACTTC | CASSGGLGYEQYF | TRBJ2-7 | NA | TRBV6-1 | NA
TGTGCCAGCAGAGCTACTAGCACAGATACGCAGTATTTT | CASRATSTDTQYF | TRBJ2-3 | NA | TRBV9 | NA
TGCAGTGCTAGACCAGCGGGAGGGGATGAGTACAATGAGCAGTTCTTC | CSARPAGGDEYNEQFF | TRBJ2-1 | many | TRBV20-1 | TRBD2
TGTGCCACCTCCCAGGGGACCGGAACTAACTATGGCTACACCTTC | CATSQGTGTNYGYTF | TRBJ1-2 | NA | TRBV12-3/TRBV12-4 | NA
TGTGCCAGCAGCCAAAGCAAGAACACCGGGGAGCTGTTTTTT | CASSQSKNTGELFF | TRBJ2-2 | NA | TRBV3-1 | NA
TGTGCCACCAGCGACAGGGTACGAGAGACCCAGTACTTC | CATSDRVRETQYF | TRBJ2-5 | NA | TRBV15 | TRBD1
TGTGCCAGCAGCCATTCCAGGGATACGCAGTATTTT | CASSHSRDTQYF | TRBJ2-3 | NA | TRBV12-3/TRBV12-4 | NA
TGTGCCATCAGTGAGGACAGCGAAACCACTGAAGCTTTCTTT | CAISEDSETTEAFF | TRBJ1-1 | few | TRBV10-3 | NA
TGTGCCAGCAGTGAGGTCGGGGACTATGGCTACACCTTC | CASSEVGDYGYTF | TRBJ1-2 | many | TRBV6-1 | NA
TGTGCCAGCAGTTACCAAACAGGGGCAGATGGCTACACCTTC | CASSYQTGADGYTF | TRBJ1-2 | NA | TRBV6-5 | TRBD1
TGCAGTGCCGAGGTCCGGGGCAATCAGCCCCAGCATTTT | CSAEVRGNQPQHF | TRBJ1-5 | NA | TRBV20-1 | NA
TGCAGTGTAGTCAGGGGCGCGGGCACTGAAGCTTTCTTT | CSVVRGAGTEAFF | TRBJ1-1 | few | TRBV20-1 | NA
TGTGCCAGCAGTTGGACGGGAGCCTCAGATACGCAGTATTTT | CASSWTGASDTQYF | TRBJ2-3 | few | TRBV12-3/TRBV12-4 | NA
TGTGCCAGCAGCCCCTACGAGCAGTACTTC | CASSPYEQYF | TRBJ2-7 | many | TRBV7-3 | NA
TGCAGTGGTATTAGCGGGAGCGTGAGTTACGAGCAGTACTTC | CSGISGSVSYEQYF | TRBJ2-7 | NA | TRBV20-1 | TRBD2
TGCAGTGCTAGTCTTAATAATTCACCCCTCCACTTT | CSASLNNSPLHF | TRBJ1-6 | many | TRBV20-1 | NA
TGCGCCAGCAGCCAAGATCGCAGGGGCCAAGAGACCCAGTACTTC | CASSQDRRGQETQYF | TRBJ2-5 | NA | TRBV4-3 | NA
TGCGCCAGCAGCTGGACCACTAGCGGGATGTACAATGAGCAGTTCTTC | CASSWTTSGMYNEQFF | TRBJ2-1 | NA | TRBV5-1 | TRBD2